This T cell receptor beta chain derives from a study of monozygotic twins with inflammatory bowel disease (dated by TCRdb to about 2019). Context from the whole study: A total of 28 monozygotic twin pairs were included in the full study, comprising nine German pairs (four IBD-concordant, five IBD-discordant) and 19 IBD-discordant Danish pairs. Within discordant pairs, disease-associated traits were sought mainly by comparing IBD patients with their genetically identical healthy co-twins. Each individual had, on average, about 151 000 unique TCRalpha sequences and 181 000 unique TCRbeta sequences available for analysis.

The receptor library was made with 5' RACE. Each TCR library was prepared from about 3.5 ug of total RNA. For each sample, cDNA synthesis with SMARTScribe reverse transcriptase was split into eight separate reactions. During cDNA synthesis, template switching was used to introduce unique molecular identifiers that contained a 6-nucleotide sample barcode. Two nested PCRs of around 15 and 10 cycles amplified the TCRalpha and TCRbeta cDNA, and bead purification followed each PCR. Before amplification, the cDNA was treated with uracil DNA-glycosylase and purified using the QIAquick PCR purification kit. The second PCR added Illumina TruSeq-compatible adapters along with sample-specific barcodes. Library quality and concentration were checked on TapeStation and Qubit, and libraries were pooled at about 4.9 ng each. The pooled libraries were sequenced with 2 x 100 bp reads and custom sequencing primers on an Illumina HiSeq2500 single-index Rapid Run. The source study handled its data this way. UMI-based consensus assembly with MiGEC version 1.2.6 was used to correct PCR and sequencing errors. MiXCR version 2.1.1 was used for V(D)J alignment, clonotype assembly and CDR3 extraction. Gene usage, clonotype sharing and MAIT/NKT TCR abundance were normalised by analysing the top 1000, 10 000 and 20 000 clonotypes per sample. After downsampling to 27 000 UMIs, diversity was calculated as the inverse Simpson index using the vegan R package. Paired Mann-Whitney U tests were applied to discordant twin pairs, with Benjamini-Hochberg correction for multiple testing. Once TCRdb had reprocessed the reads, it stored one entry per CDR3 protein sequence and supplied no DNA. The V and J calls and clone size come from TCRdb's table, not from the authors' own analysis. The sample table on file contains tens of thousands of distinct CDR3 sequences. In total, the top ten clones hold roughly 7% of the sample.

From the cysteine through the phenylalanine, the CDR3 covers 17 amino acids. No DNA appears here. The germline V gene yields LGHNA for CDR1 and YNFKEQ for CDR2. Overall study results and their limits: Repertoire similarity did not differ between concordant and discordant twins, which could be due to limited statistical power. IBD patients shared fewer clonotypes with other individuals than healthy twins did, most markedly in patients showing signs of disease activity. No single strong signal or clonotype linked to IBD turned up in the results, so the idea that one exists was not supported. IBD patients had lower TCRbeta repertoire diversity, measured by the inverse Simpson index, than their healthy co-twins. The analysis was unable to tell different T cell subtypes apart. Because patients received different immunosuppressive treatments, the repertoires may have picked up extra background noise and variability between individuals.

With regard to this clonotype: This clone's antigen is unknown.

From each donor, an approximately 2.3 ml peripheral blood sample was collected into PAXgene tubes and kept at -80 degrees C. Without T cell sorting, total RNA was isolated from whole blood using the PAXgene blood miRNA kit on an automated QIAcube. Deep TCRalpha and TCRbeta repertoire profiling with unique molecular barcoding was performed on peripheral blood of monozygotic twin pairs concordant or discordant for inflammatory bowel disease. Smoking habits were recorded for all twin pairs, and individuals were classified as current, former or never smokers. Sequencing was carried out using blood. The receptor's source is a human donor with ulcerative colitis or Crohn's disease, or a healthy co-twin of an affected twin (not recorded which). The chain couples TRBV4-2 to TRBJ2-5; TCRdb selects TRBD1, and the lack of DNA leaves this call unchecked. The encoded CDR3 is CASSPFVEGGQVKTQYF.